These 10 T cell receptor beta chains were all obtained from the same sample, sequenced in a study of shared clonotypes between healthy human individuals. The assay was immunoSEQ multiplex PCR, and TCRdb's table has in-frame clones only and misses some. The data hold roughly 890,000 clones, with 85% to 95% observed a single time. Naive CD8 isolation took CD45RO-negative cells positively selected for CCR7 and excluded terminally differentiated effector memory CD45RA+ cells. Sequenced sample: naive CD8+ T cells sorted from blood. Source of these receptors: a man aged 25-45 years in good health.

CDR3 region: CASSISFGLADSRVYEQYF. CDR3 DNA: TGTGCCAGTAGTATTTCGTTCGGCCTAGCGGATTCTCGGGTATACGAGCAGTACTTC. The rearrangement uses TRBV19 and TRBJ2-7, with 7 bases that match TRBD2. This CDR3 comprises 19 residues. Germline lookup yields CDR1 LNHDA and CDR2 SQIVND (reference sequence). Trimming took 3 bases from V and 4 from J; bases not matched to a gene: 21.

Concerning this clone itself: Other nucleotide sequences in the sample specify the same CDR3. CDR3 sequence: CASSPPGGNEQFF. In nucleotides, the CDR3 is TGTGCCAGCAGCCCCCCGGGCGGCAATGAGCAGTTCTTC. This chain uses TRBV7-9 with TRBJ2-1; D gene unclear. This CDR3 has 13 residues. The germline V gene has CDR1 SEHNR and CDR2 FQNEAQ (reference sequence). Between the trimmed V and J ends, which lost 5 bases and 6 bases, there was a span of 11 bases.

The V call is TRBV11-3, the J call TRBJ2-3; 11 bases align to TRBD2. The J segment lost 2 bases and the V segment lost 3 bases, leaving 10 bases of the junction unmatched. The CDR3 is 18 amino acids. Germline lookup yields CDR1 SGHNT and CDR2 YENEEA. CDR3 nucleotides: TGTGCCAGCAGCTTGGATAGCGGGAGGGCCGTTAACACAGATACGCAGTATTTT. Encoded protein: CASSLDSGRAVNTDTQYF. Supplemented by reference TRBV11-3 and TRBJ2-3, the full variable domain reads EAGVVQSPRYKIIEKKQPVAFWCNPISGHNTLYWYLQNLGQGPELLIRYENEEAVDDSQLPKDRFSAERLKGVDSTLKIQPAELGDSAVYLCASSLDSGRAVNTDTQYFGPGTRLTVL.

The genes are TRBV5-4 and TRBJ2-1; no definite D call. CDR1 is SGHNT, CDR2 YYREEE, per germline (reference sequence). The CDR3 spans 17 residues. Between the trimmed V and J ends, which lost 3 bases and 5 bases, there was a span of 21 bases. CDR3: CASSSWERAWLDNEQFF. The CDR3 DNA sequence: TGTGCCAGCAGCTCCTGGGAACGGGCGTGGTTGGACAATGAGCAGTTCTTC.

The chain combines TRBV6-6 with TRBJ1-1, with D unclear. The CDR3 sequence is 13 residues long. From germline, CDR1 is MNHNY and CDR2 SVGAGI (reference sequence). V was pared by 7 bases and J by 0 bases, with 9 bases between. DNA for the CDR3: TGTGCCAGCAACAAGGGCATGAACACTGAAGCTTTCTTT. Translating it yields CASNKGMNTEAFF.

The gene calls are TRBV7-3 and TRBJ2-1; 7 nucleotides match TRBD2. CDR1 SGHTA and CDR2 FQGTGA come from the germline V gene. Unmatched junction bases numbered 8, after V lost 2 bases and J lost 13 bases. The CDR3 contains 13 residues. The DNA for the CDR3 is TGTGCCAGCAGCTTACTCGGTGCGGGAGCCCAGTTCTTC. It is translated as CASSLLGAGAQFF. The full variable domain, rest sourced from reference TRBV7-3 and TRBJ2-1, is GAGVSQTPSNKVTEKGKYVELRCDPISGHTALYWYRQSLGQGPEFLIYFQGTGAADDSGLPNDRFFAVRPEGSVSTLKIQRTERGDSAVYLCASSLLGAGAQFFGPGTRLTVL.

The chain has TRBV27 and TRBJ1-1; D is unresolved. This CDR3 spans 15 amino acids. The ends were cut back, 2 bases at V and 3 bases at J, with 13 bases in the middle. In germline, CDR1 is MNHEY, CDR2 SMNVEV (reference sequence). The CDR3 region is CASSLLGRQDTEAFF. The DNA of the CDR3 is TGTGCCAGCAGTTTACTGGGCAGGCAGGACACTGAAGCTTTCTTT.

J is TRBJ2-3 and V is TRBV21-1; TRBD1, the table's D call, was not compared with the DNA. TRBV21-1 is termed a pseudogene. This CDR3 spans 14 amino acids. CDR3 loop: CARAGAVGTDTQYF. CDR3 in DNA: TGTGCCAGAGCAGGGGCCGTTGGCACAGATACGCAGTATTTT.

J is TRBJ2-1 and V is TRBV28, with D unresolved. The germline V gene has CDR1 MDHEN and CDR2 SYDVKM. Trimming removed 4 bases at V and 8 bases at J, with 21 bases between. The CDR3 runs to 16 residues. The CDR3 nucleotides read TGTGCCAGCAGTTCCCGGTCCGCACTCCACTCCCATGAGCAGTTCTTC. Residues: CASSSRSALHSHEQFF.

Points on this clone: Just one base apart from a much larger clone, this may be a read error. The rearrangement joins TRBV11-3 to TRBJ2-1; TRBD1 is a possible D gene (5 bases). Trimming removed 4 bases at V and 6 bases at J, with 25 bases between. The CDR3 has 18 residues. CDR1 is SGHNT and CDR2 is YENEEA in the germline V gene. The CDR3 protein is CASSSSRGFGLEVNEQFF. CDR3 nucleotide sequence: TGTGCCAGCAGCTCCAGTAGGGGTTTTGGCCTCGAGGTCAATGAGCAGTTCTTC. Together with reference TRBV11-3 and TRBJ2-1, the CDR3 gives the full variable domain: EAGVVQSPRYKIIEKKQPVAFWCNPISGHNTLYWYLQNLGQGPELLIRYENEEAVDDSQLPKDRFSAERLKGVDSTLKIQPAELGDSAVYLCASSSSRGFGLEVNEQFFGPGTRLTVL.